One sample yielded the 9 T cell receptor beta chains listed below, sequenced in a study of T cell changes during pregnancy in multiple sclerosis. Clones were read by immunoSEQ multiplex PCR, and TCRdb kept only the in-frame ones, dropping some. The sample lists fewer than 50,000 clones; around 90% were seen once. Source: CD8+ T cells from peripheral blood mononuclear cells, taken in the third trimester of pregnancy. The origin of the receptors is a female donor with multiple sclerosis, enrolled in a pregnancy study.

This chain links TRBV19 with TRBJ2-7, with TRBD2 identical over 10 bases. V was clipped by 6 bases and J by 0 bases; unmatched bases: 5. The CDR3 has 15 residues. Germline-derived CDR1 and CDR2 are LNHDA and SQIVND (reference sequence). Here the CDR3 DNA reads TGTGCCAGTAGCCTCTCTAGCGGGAGCTCCTACGAGCAGTACTTC. This translates into CASSLSSGSSYEQYF.

This chain connects TRBV4-3 to TRBJ2-1, with a weak D call TRBD1 (5 bases). The germline gives CDR1 LGHNA, CDR2 YSLEER. With 0 bases removed from V and 8 bases from J, the gap between germline ends came to 23 bases. This CDR3 contains 18 residues. Here the CDR3 reads CASSQETPGWQGGDEQFF. CDR3 nucleotides: TGCGCCAGCAGCCAAGAAACTCCCGGGTGGCAGGGTGGGGATGAGCAGTTCTTC.

V usage is TRBV19 and J usage is TRBJ2-7; D possibly corresponds to TRBD2 (6 bases). In germline, CDR1 is LNHDA, CDR2 SQIVND (reference sequence). Trimming took 5 bases from V and 3 from J, leaving 11 bases between them. The CDR3 runs 13 residues. The CDR3 here is CASSPGLHYEQYF. In DNA form, the CDR3 reads TGTGCCAGTAGTCCGGGACTGCACTACGAGCAGTACTTC.

V gene TRBV28 combines with J gene TRBJ2-1, with TRBD1 matching over 9 bases. The CDR3 consists of 15 residues. The J segment lost 3 bases and the V segment lost 5 bases, leaving 5 bases of the junction unmatched. Germline lookup yields CDR1 MDHEN and CDR2 SYDVKM. The CDR3 DNA reads TGTGCCAGCAGTGCGACAGGGGGGGGCTACAATGAGCAGTTCTTC. Amino acid sequence: CASSATGGGYNEQFF. Supplemented by reference TRBV28 and TRBJ2-1, the full variable domain reads DVKVTQSSRYLVKRTGEKVFLECVQDMDHENMFWYRQDPGLGLRLIYFSYDVKMKEKGDIPEGYSVSREKKERFSLILESASTNQTSMYLCASSATGGGYNEQFFGPGTRLTVL.

This chain connects TRBV19 to TRBJ2-5; 7 bases are shared with TRBD1. The V gene end was trimmed by 0 bases and the J gene end by 4 bases; junction bases not matched to a gene: 5. The CDR3 consists of 15 residues. Per germline, CDR1 LNHDA and CDR2 SQIVND (reference sequence). The CDR3 sequence: CASSIDDREPETQYF. As DNA, the CDR3 is TGTGCCAGTAGTATAGATGACAGGGAACCAGAGACCCAGTACTTC.

The V call is TRBV19, the J call TRBJ1-1, with D unclear. The germline V gene has CDR1 LNHDA and CDR2 SQIVND (reference sequence). V lost 7 bases and J 0 bases, leaving 6 bases between the germline ends. The CDR3 runs to 12 residues. The CDR3: CASTDMNTEAFF. The CDR3 DNA reads TGTGCCAGTACCGACATGAACACTGAAGCTTTCTTT. Full variable domain (rest looked up from reference TRBV19 and TRBJ1-1): DGGITQSPKYLFRKEGQNVTLSCEQNLNHDAMYWYRQDPGQGLRLIYYSQIVNDFQKGDIAEGYSVSREKKESFPLTVTSAQKNPTAFYLCASTDMNTEAFFGQGTRLTVV.

This chain uses TRBV7-2 with TRBJ1-4; no firm D call. Trimming pared 0 bases from V and 8 bases from J, leaving 13 bases between. Germline V CDR1 and CDR2: SGHTA, FQGNSA. The CDR3 has 15 amino acids. CDR3 protein: CASSLAWAGWEKLFF. In DNA form, the CDR3 reads TGTGCCAGCAGCTTAGCCTGGGCAGGTTGGGAAAAACTGTTTTTT.

The CDR3 spells CASSTNSGGPYNEQFF. CDR3 coding DNA: TGTGCCAGTAGTACGAATAGCGGAGGACCTTACAATGAGCAGTTCTTC. The rearrangement uses TRBV19 and TRBJ2-1, with D possibly TRBD2 on 6 matching bases. This CDR3 spans 16 amino acids. V lost 4 bases and J lost 4, with 17 bases in between. The germline gives CDR1 LNHDA, CDR2 SQIVND (reference sequence).

The chain joins TRBV27 to TRBJ2-7; a possible D gene is TRBD2 (6 bases). V was shortened by 3 bases and J by 2 bases, with 8 bases between the two germline ends. Per germline, CDR1 MNHEY and CDR2 SMNVEV (reference sequence). The CDR3 has 13 residues. The CDR3 here is CASSLGGTYEQYF. In nucleotides, the CDR3 is TGTGCCAGCAGTTTGGGCGGGACCTACGAGCAGTACTTC.